These T cell receptor beta chains were read from a single sample in a study of shared clonotypes between healthy human individuals. Profiled with immunoSEQ multiplex PCR; TCRdb holds only in-frame clones, not every one. The table includes about 330,000 clones, around 90% detected once. Sequenced input: memory CD8+ T cells sorted from blood. These receptors were collected from a man between 18 and 35 years old in good health. The CDR3 runs from the conserved cysteine through the conserved F or W. D genes are given only for firm matches. Size values are once, few and many counts, or a class for expanded clones, and some rows have none.

cdr3_nt cdr3_aa clone_size j_call d_call v_call
TGTGCCAGCAGCTCCTCCCGTTCCGGGGAGCTGTTTTTT CASSSSRSGELFF NA TRBJ2-2 NA TRBV7-9
TGTGCCAGCAGCGGGACTAGCGGCCCTAGCTCCTACGAGCAGTACTTC CASSGTSGPSSYEQYF NA TRBJ2-7 TRBD2 TRBV5-6
TGTGCCAGCAGCTTACTTCCGGGACAGGAAATCGGTGGCTACACCTTC CASSLLPGQEIGGYTF NA TRBJ1-2 TRBD1 TRBV7-9
TGTGCCAGCAGCCAAGAGGCTCTCCTTAACTATGGCTACACCTTC CASSQEALLNYGYTF NA TRBJ1-2 NA TRBV4-2
TGTGCCTGGAACAGGGGGCAGGAAGGCTACACCTTC CAWNRGQEGYTF NA TRBJ1-2 TRBD1 TRBV30
TGTGCCAGCTCGCCTAGCGGGCCTTCCTACGAGCAGTACTTC CASSPSGPSYEQYF NA TRBJ2-7 TRBD2 TRBV6-5
TGTGCCTGGAGGGGCAGGGAGAACTATGGCTACACCTTC CAWRGRENYGYTF NA TRBJ1-2 NA TRBV30
TGTGCCAGCAGCACTTACCCCAGCGGGGGGTCGGAATACTACGAGCAGTACTTC CASSTYPSGGSEYYEQYF NA TRBJ2-7 TRBD2 TRBV7-9
TGTGCCAGCAGCATAGGGGTCGCTAGTGACACTGAAGCTTTCTTT CASSIGVASDTEAFF NA TRBJ1-1 NA TRBV7-9
TGTGCCAGCAGCTTTCGGGCGCGTAACAATGAGCAGTTCTTC CASSFRARNNEQFF NA TRBJ2-1 NA TRBV7-6
TGTGCCAGCAGCTTTAGCGGGAGGGACTACGAGCAGTACTTC CASSFSGRDYEQYF NA TRBJ2-7 TRBD2 TRBV13
TGTGCCAGCAGCGTAGGCGGAGGCACGGGCTACACCTTC CASSVGGGTGYTF NA TRBJ1-2 NA TRBV9
TGTGCCAGCAGTGACACGAGCTCTGGGGCCAACGTCCTGACTTTC CASSDTSSGANVLTF NA TRBJ2-6 NA TRBV6-4
TGTGCCTGGAATACCGCGGGATCTAATGAAAAACTGTTTTTT CAWNTAGSNEKLFF NA TRBJ1-4 NA TRBV30
TGTGCCAGCAGCCTACCTGAAGGGGACATTCAGTACTTC CASSLPEGDIQYF NA TRBJ2-4 NA TRBV6-6
TGTGCCAGTAGTGATACCATGGGGGGGAGCACTGAAGCTTTCTTT CASSDTMGGSTEAFF NA TRBJ1-1 NA TRBV19
TGTGCCAGCAGTATTGGTCCCTCGGGCCGTAGCTCCTACGAGCAGTACTTC CASSIGPSGRSSYEQYF NA TRBJ2-7 NA TRBV13
TGTGCCAGCAGCTTATCCTACGAGGGGTGGGGGAACTACTTCGAGCAGTACTTC CASSLSYEGWGNYFEQYF NA TRBJ2-7 NA TRBV7-8
TGTGCCAGTAGTCAGGGGGCCGGCGGCACTGAAGCTTTCTTT CASSQGAGGTEAFF NA TRBJ1-1 TRBD1 TRBV19
TGTGCCAGCACCCCCCCGGGGATTGAAGGAGATACGCAGTATTTT CASTPPGIEGDTQYF NA TRBJ2-3 NA TRBV7-9
TGTGCCAGCAGTACTTCAGGCCACCCGGCCTACGAGCAGTACTTC CASSTSGHPAYEQYF NA TRBJ2-7 NA TRBV27
TGTGCCTGGACCAATGGGGTAGGGACAGGGCATGAAAAACTGTTTTTT CAWTNGVGTGHEKLFF NA TRBJ1-4 TRBD1 TRBV30
TGTGCCAGCAGTTCCGATGGGGACATTCAAGAGACCCAGTACTTC CASSSDGDIQETQYF many TRBJ2-5 NA TRBV6-6